This TCR beta chain was sequenced for a study of T cells in Graves' hyperthyroidism and ophthalmopathy. In its sample, this clonotype was seen many times. CDR1 SQVTM and CDR2 ANQGSEA come from the germline V gene. V was pared by 7 bases and J by 0 bases, with 13 bases between. The CDR3 is 14 residues long. RNA transcripts yielded amplified TCR beta CDR3 regions. Primed by the HTBI set, a first-round RT-PCR was run on the TCR CDR3. TCRdb redid the calling of the multiplex PCR reads with MiXCR, one entry per CDR3 protein. The sample consists of roughly 130,000 distinct CDR3 sequences, roughly 23% of them appearing once.

The TCR originated in a woman in her 50s with Graves' hyperthyroidism that later progressed to Graves' ophthalmopathy. The chain recombines TRBV29-1 with TRBJ1-5; the D gene is possibly TRBD1 (6 bases). The material sequenced was blood. CDR3 sequence (DNA): TGCAGCGCACGGAGGGGGAATAGCAATCAGCCCCAGCATTTT. It encodes CSARRGNSNQPQHF.